This T cell receptor beta chain is from a study of cytomegalovirus exposure and HLA in healthy donors. Study-wide points: The Asian-associated ancestry cluster reportedly had fewer N-insertions than the roughly 670-donor mean in a later analysis.

Germline-derived CDR1 and CDR2 are SGHRS and YFSETQ. The CDR3 length is 14 residues. V dropped 0 bases and J dropped 4; count of bases not matched to a gene: 3. The study ran its PCR with 60 Vbeta and 13 Jbeta primers. The table came from immunoSEQ multiplex PCR; TCRdb's copy has only in-frame clones and leaves some out. The sample holds about 240,000 clones, 70% to 90% seen once. As regards this clone: The antigen remains unidentified.

This chain links TRBV5-1 with TRBJ1-1, with 7 bases that match TRBD1. The sequenced sample was PBMCs. The clonotype comes from a girl aged 2 to 9 in good health and CMV-seronegative. CDR3 sequence reads: CASSLETGFTEAFF. The CDR3 DNA reads TGCGCCAGCAGCTTGGAGACAGGGTTCACTGAAGCTTTCTTT.